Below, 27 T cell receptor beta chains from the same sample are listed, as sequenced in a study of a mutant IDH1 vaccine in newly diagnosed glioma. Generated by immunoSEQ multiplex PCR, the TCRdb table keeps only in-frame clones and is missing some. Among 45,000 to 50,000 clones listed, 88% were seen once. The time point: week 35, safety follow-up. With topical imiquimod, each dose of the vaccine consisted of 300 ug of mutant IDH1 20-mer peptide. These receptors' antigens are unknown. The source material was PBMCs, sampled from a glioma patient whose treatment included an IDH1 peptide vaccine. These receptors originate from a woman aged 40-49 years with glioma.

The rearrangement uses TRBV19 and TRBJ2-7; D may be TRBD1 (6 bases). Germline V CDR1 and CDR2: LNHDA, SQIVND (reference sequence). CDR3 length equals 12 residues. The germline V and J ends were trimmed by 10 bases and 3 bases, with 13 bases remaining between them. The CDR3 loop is CATSSGHYEQYF. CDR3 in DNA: TGTGCCACCTCATCGGGACACTACGAGCAGTACTTC. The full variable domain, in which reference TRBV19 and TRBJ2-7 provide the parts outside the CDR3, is DGGITQSPKYLFRKEGQNVTLSCEQNLNHDAMYWYRQDPGQGLRLIYYSQIVNDFQKGDIAEGYSVSREKKESFPLTVTSAQKNPTAFYLCATSSGHYEQYFGPGTRLTVT.

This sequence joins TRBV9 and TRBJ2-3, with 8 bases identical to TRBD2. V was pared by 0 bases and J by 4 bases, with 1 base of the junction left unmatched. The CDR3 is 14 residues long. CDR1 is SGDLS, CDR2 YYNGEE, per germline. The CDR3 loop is CASSVAGGPDTQYF. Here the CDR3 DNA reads TGTGCCAGCAGCGTAGCGGGAGGGCCAGATACGCAGTATTTT.

CDR3 amino acids: CASSPGGQSLAQETQYF. The CDR3 DNA reads TGTGCCAGCTCACCAGGCGGACAGAGCCTCGCCCAAGAGACCCAGTACTTC. The chain joins TRBV18 to TRBJ2-5; TRBD1 might be the D (6 bases). In germline, CDR1 is KGHSH, CDR2 LQKENI. This CDR3 has 17 amino acids. V was shortened by 2 bases and J by 1 base, with 17 bases between the two germline ends.

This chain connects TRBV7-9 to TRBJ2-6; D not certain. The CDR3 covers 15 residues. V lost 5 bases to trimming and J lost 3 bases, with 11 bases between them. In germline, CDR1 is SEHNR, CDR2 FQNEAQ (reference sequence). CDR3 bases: TGTGCCAGCAGCCACGCTCTGTATGGGGCCAACGTCCTGACTTTC. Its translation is CASSHALYGANVLTF.

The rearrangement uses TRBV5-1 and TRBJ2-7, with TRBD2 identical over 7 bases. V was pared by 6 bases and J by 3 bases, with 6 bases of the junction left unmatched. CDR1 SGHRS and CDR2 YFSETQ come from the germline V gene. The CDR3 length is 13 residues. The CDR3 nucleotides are TGCGCCAGCACCCGGGGGGAGAACTACGAGCAGTACTTC. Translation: CASTRGENYEQYF.

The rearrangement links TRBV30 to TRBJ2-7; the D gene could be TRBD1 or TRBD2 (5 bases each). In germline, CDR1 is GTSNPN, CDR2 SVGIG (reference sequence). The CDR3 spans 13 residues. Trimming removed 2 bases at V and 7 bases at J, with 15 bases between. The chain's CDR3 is CAWSPGARQEQYF. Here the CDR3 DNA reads TGTGCCTGGAGTCCCGGGGCCCGGCAGGAGCAGTACTTC.

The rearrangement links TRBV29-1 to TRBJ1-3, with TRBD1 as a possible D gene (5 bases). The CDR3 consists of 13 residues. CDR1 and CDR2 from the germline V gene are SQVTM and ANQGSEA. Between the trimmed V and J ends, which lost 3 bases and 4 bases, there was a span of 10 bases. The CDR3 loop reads CSVDGDGGNTIYF. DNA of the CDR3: TGCAGCGTTGATGGGGACGGCGGAAACACCATATATTTT.

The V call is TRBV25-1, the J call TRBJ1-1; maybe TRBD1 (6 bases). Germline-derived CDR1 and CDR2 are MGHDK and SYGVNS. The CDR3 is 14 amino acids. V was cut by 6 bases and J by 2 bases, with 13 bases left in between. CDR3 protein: CASRRTGRNTEAFF. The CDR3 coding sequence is TGTGCCAGCAGACGTACAGGGCGCAACACTGAAGCTTTCTTT.

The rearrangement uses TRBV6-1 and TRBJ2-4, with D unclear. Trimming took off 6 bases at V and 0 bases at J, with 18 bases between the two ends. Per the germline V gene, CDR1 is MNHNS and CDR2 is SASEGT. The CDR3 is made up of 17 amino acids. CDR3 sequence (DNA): TGTGCCAGCAGCGAAACGCTAATTGTGGGAGCCAAAAACATTCAGTACTTC. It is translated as CASSETLIVGAKNIQYF.

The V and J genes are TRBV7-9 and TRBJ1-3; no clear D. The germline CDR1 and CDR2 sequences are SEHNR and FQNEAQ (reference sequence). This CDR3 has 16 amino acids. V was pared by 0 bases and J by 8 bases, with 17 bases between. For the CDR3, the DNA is TGTGCCAGCAGCTTAGCTAGCGGAGTCTATTCAGACACCATATATTTT. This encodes CASSLASGVYSDTIYF.

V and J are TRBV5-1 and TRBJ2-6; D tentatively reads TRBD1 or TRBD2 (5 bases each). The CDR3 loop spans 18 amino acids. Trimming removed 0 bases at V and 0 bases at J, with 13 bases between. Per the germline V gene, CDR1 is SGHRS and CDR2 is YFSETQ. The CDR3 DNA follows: TGCGCCAGCAGCTTGGGACGGGGCATGAGCTCTGGGGCCAACGTCCTGACTTTC. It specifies CASSLGRGMSSGANVLTF.

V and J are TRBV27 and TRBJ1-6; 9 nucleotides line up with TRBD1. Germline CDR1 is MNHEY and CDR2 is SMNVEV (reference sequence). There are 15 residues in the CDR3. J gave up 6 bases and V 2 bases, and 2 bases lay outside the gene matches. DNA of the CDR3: TGTGCCAGCAGTTTAGGACAGGGGATTAATTCACCCCTCCACTTT. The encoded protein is CASSLGQGINSPLHF.

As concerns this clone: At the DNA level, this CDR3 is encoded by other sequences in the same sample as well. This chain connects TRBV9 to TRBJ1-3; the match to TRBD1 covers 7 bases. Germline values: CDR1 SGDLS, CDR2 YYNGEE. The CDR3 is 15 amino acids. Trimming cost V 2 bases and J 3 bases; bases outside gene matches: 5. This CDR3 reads CASSVEGAYGNTIYF. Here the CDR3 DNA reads TGTGCCAGCAGCGTGGAGGGGGCTTATGGAAACACCATATATTTT.

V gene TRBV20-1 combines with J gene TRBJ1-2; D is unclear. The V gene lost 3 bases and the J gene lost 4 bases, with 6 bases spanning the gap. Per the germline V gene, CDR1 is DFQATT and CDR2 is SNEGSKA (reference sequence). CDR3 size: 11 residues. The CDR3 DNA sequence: TGCAGTGCTAGTTCGGTCTATGGCTACACCTTC. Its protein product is CSASSVYGYTF.

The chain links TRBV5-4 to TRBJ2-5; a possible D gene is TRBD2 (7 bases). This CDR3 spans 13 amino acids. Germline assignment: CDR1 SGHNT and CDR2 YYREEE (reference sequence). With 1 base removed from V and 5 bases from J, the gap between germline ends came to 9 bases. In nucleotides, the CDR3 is TGTGCCAGCAGCTTGAGGGGGGGGGAGACCCAGTACTTC. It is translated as CASSLRGGETQYF.

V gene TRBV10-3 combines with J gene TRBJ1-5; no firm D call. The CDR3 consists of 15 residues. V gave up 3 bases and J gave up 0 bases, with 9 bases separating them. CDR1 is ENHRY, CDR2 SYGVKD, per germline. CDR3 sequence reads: CAISETDHSNQPQHF. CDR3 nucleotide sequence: TGTGCCATCAGTGAAACAGACCATAGCAATCAGCCCCAGCATTTT.

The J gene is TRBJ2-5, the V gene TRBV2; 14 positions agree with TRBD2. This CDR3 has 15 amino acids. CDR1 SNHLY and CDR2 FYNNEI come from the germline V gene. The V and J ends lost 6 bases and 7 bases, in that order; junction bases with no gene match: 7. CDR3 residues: CASRVGLAGGVTQYF. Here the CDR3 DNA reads TGTGCCAGCAGGGTAGGACTAGCGGGAGGTGTGACCCAGTACTTC.

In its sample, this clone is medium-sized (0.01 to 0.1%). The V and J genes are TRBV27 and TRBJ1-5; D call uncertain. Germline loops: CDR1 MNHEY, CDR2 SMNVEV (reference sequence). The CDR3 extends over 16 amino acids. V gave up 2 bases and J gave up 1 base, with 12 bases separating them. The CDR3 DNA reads TGTGCCAGCAGTTTAATGCAGGTTACGAGCAATCAGCCCCAGCATTTT. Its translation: CASSLMQVTSNQPQHF.

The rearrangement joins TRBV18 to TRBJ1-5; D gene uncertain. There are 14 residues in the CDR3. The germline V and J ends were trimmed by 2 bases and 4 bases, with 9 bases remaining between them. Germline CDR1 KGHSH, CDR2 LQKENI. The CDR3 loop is CASSPRQENQPQHF. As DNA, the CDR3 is TGTGCCAGCTCACCAAGACAAGAGAATCAGCCCCAGCATTTT.

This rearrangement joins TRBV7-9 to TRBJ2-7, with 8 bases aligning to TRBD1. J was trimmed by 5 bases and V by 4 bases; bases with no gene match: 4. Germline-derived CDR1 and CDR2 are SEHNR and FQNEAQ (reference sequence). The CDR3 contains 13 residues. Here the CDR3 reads CASSYRGEDEQYF. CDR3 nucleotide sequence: TGTGCCAGCAGCTACAGGGGGGAGGACGAGCAGTACTTC. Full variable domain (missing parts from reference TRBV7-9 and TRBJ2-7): DTGVSQNPRHKITKRGQNVTFRCDPISEHNRLYWYRQTLGQGPEFLTYFQNEAQLEKSRLLSDRFSAERPKGSFSTLEIQRTEQGDSAMYLCASSYRGEDEQYFGPGTRLTVT.

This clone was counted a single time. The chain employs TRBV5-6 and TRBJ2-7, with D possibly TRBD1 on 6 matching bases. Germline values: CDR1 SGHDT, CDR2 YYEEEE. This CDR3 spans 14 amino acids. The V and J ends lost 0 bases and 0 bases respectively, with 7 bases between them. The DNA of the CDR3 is TGTGCCAGCAGCTTGGGGACAGTCTCCTACGAGCAGTACTTC. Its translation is CASSLGTVSYEQYF.

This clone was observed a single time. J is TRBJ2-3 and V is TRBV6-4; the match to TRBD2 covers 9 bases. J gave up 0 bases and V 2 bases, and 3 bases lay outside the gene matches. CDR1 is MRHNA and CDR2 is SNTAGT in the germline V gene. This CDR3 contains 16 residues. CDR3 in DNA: TGTGCCAGCAGTGACGCTAGCGGGGAGAGCACAGATACGCAGTATTTT. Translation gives CASSDASGESTDTQYF.

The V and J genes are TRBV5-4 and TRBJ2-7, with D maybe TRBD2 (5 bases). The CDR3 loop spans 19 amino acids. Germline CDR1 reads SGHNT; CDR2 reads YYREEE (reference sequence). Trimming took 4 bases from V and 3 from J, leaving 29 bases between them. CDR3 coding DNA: TGTGCCAGCAGCCCCCTGAAACCCCTGAGCGGTGGTGGGAACTACGAGCAGTACTTC. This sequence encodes CASSPLKPLSGGGNYEQYF.

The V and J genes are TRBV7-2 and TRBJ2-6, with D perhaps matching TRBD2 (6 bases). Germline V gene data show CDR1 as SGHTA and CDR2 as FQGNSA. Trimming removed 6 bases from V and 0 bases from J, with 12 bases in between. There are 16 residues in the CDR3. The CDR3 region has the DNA TGTGCCAGCAGGGAGGGCCACCTCTCTGGGGCCAACGTCCTGACTTTC. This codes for CASREGHLSGANVLTF.

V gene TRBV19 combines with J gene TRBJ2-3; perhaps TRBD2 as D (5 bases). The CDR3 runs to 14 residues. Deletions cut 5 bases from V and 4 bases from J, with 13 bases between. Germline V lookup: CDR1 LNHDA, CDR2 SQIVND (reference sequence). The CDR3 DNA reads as TGTGCCAGTAGTGGTCGCAGCGGCGCAGATACGCAGTATTTT. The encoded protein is CASSGRSGADTQYF.

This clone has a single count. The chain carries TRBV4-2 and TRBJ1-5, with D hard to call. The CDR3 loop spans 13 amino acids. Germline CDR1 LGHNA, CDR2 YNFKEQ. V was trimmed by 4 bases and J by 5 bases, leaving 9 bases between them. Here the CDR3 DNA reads TGTGCCAGCAGCCCCCACTTAGATCAGCCCCAGCATTTT. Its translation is CASSPHLDQPQHF.

The CDR3 region has the DNA TGTGCCAGTAGTATCGGACTTCGGCGGGAGACCCAGTACTTC. Amino acids: CASSIGLRRETQYF. This chain joins TRBV19 and TRBJ2-5, with D possibly TRBD2 on 5 matching bases. The CDR3 is 14 amino acids. The germline V and J ends were trimmed by 3 bases and 5 bases, with 13 bases remaining between them. Germline CDR1 LNHDA, CDR2 SQIVND (reference sequence).